The subject of this entry is one T cell receptor beta chain. This clonotype was seen a few times. There is no known antigen for this receptor. No base quality values were provided; no much bigger clone lies one nucleotide off. The data derive from a study of response to subunit inactivated influenza vaccine (dated by TCRdb to 2016 to 2019). The study in broad terms: Deep quantitative profiling of the T cell receptor repertoire was used in the study to follow responses to a trivalent subunit inactivated influenza vaccine. Overall study results and their limits: It was suggested by the authors that each seasonal influenza vaccination may recruit only a limited number of new T cells.

V is shortened by 5 bases, J by 4 bases, and the region joining them spans 21 bases. The CDR3 contains 17 residues, cysteine and phenylalanine counted. Of the read, only the CDR3 DNA is kept; its 51 bases are in frame from base 1. The germline V gene (reference sequence) gives CDR1 as MNHEY and CDR2 as SMNVEV. The library relied on RT-PCR. Sequenced on an Illumina HiSeq 2500. Using fastp trimming at Q25 and MiXCR clonotype assembly, TCRdb reanalyzed the public sequencing data and kept in-frame beta chains. A single entry per CDR3 protein holds the most common genes and DNA from its merged rows. The table for this sample lists approximately 500,000 distinct CDR3 sequences; 10% to 15% of them were counted only once. The ten largest clones take up roughly 13% of the sample. Read against the paper, the sample's time point label means: 45 days after influenza vaccine administration.

Source: PBMCs from blood, taken around seven weeks after vaccination. This TCR derives from a man aged 50 to 60 who received an inactivated influenza vaccine. Donor details come from another sample of the same person, matched by shared clones. The chain is made from TRBV27 and TRBJ2-1; D gene: possibly TRBD2, on 5 matching bases. The CDR3 amino acid sequence is: CASSARKAAAPYNEQFF. The DNA sequence is given as TGTGCCAGCAGTGCCCGAAAGGCAGCGGCACCTTACAATGAGCAGTTCTTC.